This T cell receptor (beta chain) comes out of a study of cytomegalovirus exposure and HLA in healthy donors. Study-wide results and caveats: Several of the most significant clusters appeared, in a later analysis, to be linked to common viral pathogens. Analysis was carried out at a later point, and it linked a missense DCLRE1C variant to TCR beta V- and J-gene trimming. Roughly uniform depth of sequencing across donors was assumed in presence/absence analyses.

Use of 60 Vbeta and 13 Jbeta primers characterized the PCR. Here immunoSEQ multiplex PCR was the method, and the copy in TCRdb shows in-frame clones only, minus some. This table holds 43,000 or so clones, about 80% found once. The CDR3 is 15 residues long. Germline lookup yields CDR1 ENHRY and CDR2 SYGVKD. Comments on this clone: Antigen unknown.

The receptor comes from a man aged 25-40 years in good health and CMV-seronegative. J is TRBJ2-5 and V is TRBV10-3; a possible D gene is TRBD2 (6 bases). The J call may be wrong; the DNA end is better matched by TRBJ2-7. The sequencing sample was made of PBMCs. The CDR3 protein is CAISESGLPSYEQYF. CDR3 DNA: TGTGCCATCAGTGAGTCTGGACTACCCTCCTACGAGCAGTACTTC.